This TCR beta chain was recovered during a study of post-analysis software for immune sequencing data. As for this clonotype: Antigen: not known.

Study outcomes and limitations: A handful of TRBV segments were significantly more frequent in patients than in controls. TRBV5-6, TRBV5-1 and TRBV20-1 were among these segments. Controls showed significantly higher normalized Chao1 diversity than did multiple sclerosis patients.

The V gene's germline CDR1 is SQVTM and CDR2 ANQGSEA. The CDR3 totals 13 residues. Tagging with unique molecular identifiers was a feature of the TCR beta cDNA libraries. TCRdb re-derived calls from the PCR reads in MiXCR, one entry per CDR3 protein. The sample includes about 680,000 distinct CDR3 sequences, approximately 60% of them seen just once. Sequences were obtained from blood. The TCR comes from a girl between 2 and 10 years old with multiple sclerosis. The chain joins TRBV29-1 to TRBJ2-7; no reliable D call. Judging by the DNA end, TRBJ2-5 fits better; the J call may be wrong. The DNA of the CDR3 is TGCAGCGTGGTCCGTGAGTCCAGGGAGACCCAGTACTTC. This gives the protein CSVVRESRETQYF.